These 29 T cell receptor beta chains were all obtained from the same sample, sequenced in a study of blood T cells in healthy people across ages. The use of a sample-barcoded 5' primer and a J-beta primer mix characterized a second PCR of about 7 to 12 cycles. TCRdb analysed the 5' RACE reads with MiXCR anew, one entry per CDR3 protein. The sample has 780,000 or so distinct CDR3 sequences, roughly 50% seen once; the top ten hold 20% to 30%. Source material: blood. The source is a man aged 35-49 years in good health.

The rearrangement joins TRBV12-3 or TRBV12-4 to TRBJ2-5, with D perhaps matching TRBD2 (5 bases). CDR3 length: 13 amino acids. Trimming stripped 8 bases from V and 5 bases from J, with 15 bases between. This chain's CDR3 is CASAPWRVETQYF. The CDR3 DNA reads TGTGCCAGCGCCCCATGGCGGGTGGAGACCCAGTACTTC.

On this clonotype: A clone one base away is much larger, so this may be a read error. CDR3 sequence: CASLWASGPHETYGQYF. The CDR3 DNA sequence: TGTGCCAGCCTTTGGGCTAGCGGTCCCCATGAAACCTACGGGCAGTACTTC. V and J are TRBV6-4 and TRBJ2-7; TRBD2 matches at 7 bases. This CDR3 has 17 amino acids. Looked up from germline, CDR1 is MRHNA and CDR2 is SNTAGT.

The V call is TRBV5-1, the J call TRBJ2-3; a weak D match, TRBD2 (5 bases). V was cut by 2 bases and J by 3 bases, with 13 bases left in between. The CDR3 has 15 amino acids. CDR1 and CDR2 (germline): SGHRS, YFSETQ. The DNA for the CDR3 is TGCGCCAGCAGCTTAACGGGGATAGGGACAGATACGCAGTATTTT. It codes for CASSLTGIGTDTQYF.

This chain connects TRBV18 to TRBJ2-5, with unresolved D. Germline assignment: CDR1 KGHSH and CDR2 LQKENI. Trimming cost V 3 bases and J 7 bases, with 3 bases left between them. This CDR3 region has 10 residues. CDR3 protein: CASSPGTQYF. CDR3 nucleotide sequence: TGTGCCAGCTCACCGGGGACCCAGTACTTC.

V is TRBV6-1 and J is TRBJ2-5; TRBD2 agrees at 10 bases. The J call could be wrong; TRBJ2-7 is a better fit for the DNA end. CDR1 is MNHNS, CDR2 SASEGT, per germline. The CDR3 runs to 14 residues. The CDR3 coding sequence is TGTGCCAGCCCCGGGACTAGCGCCAGGGGCGAGCAGTACTTC. This encodes CASPGTSARGEQYF.

This clonotype is a singleton in its sample. The chain couples TRBV25-1 to TRBJ1-1, with D possibly matching TRBD1 (6 bases). The length of the CDR3 is 14 residues. Germline CDR1 MGHDK, CDR2 SYGVNS. V dropped 6 bases and J dropped 1 base, with 12 bases sitting between them. The CDR3 spells CASSGQTKNTEAFF. In DNA form, the CDR3 reads TGTGCCAGCAGCGGACAGACCAAGAACACTGAAGCTTTCTTT. Together with reference TRBV25-1 and TRBJ1-1, the CDR3 gives the full variable domain: EADIYQTPRYLVIGTGKKITLECSQTMGHDKMYWYQQDPGMELHLIHYSYGVNSTEKGDLSSESTVSRIRTEHFPLTLESARPSHTSQYLCASSGQTKNTEAFFGQGTRLTVV.

This sequence joins TRBV7-2 and TRBJ2-1; TRBD2 agrees at 8 bases. Germline CDR1 SGHTA, CDR2 FQGNSA. With V trimmed by 4 bases and J by 2 bases, 7 bases remained unmatched. The CDR3 has 16 amino acids. CDR3 DNA sequence: TGTGCCAGCAGCTCCGGACTAGCTTTGGCCTACAATGAGCAGTTCTTC. As protein: CASSSGLALAYNEQFF.

There are a few counts of this clonotype. The V gene is TRBV5-1, the J gene TRBJ1-6; D might be TRBD1 (5 bases). V gave up 4 bases and J gave up 5 bases, with 10 bases separating them. Germline V gene lookup returns CDR1 SGHRS and CDR2 YFSETQ. CDR3 length equals 14 residues. CDR3 protein: CASSAGLNNSPLHF. CDR3 in DNA: TGCGCCAGCAGCGCGGGACTAAATAATTCACCCCTCCACTTT.

The chain employs TRBV5-1 and TRBJ1-4; a weak D match, TRBD1 (6 bases). Germline CDR1 reads SGHRS; CDR2 reads YFSETQ. The CDR3 is 14 amino acids. Trimming cost V 5 bases and J 8 bases, with 16 bases left between them. CDR3 sequence reads: CASRKTQGNEKLFF. CDR3 DNA: TGCGCCAGCAGAAAAACCCAGGGGAACGAAAAACTGTTTTTT.

This chain joins TRBV25-1 and TRBJ2-1; perhaps D is TRBD1 or TRBD2 (7 bases each). The CDR3 contains 14 residues. The V gene's germline CDR1 is MGHDK and CDR2 SYGVNS. V lost 1 base to trimming and J lost 7 bases, with 11 bases between them. In DNA, the CDR3 is TGTGCCAGCAGTGAATGGGAGGGGGCGAATGAGCAGTTCTTC. This gives the protein CASSEWEGANEQFF.

The chain employs TRBV28 and TRBJ2-1; D is tentatively TRBD1 or TRBD2 (5 bases each). The CDR3 consists of 16 residues. Germline CDR1 MDHEN, CDR2 SYDVKM. Trimming shortened V by 6 bases and J by 1 base, and 16 bases separated the two germline ends. The CDR3 nucleotides read TGTGCCAGCAGCCCCACCGGGACGGTATCCTACAATGAGCAGTTCTTC. Translating gives CASSPTGTVSYNEQFF.

The chain carries TRBV7-2 and TRBJ2-7, with D perhaps matching TRBD1 (5 bases). The CDR3 loop spans 15 amino acids. V was cut by 5 bases and J by 0 bases, with 14 bases left in between. Looked up from germline, CDR1 is SGHTA and CDR2 is FQGNSA. CDR3 sequence reads: CASSPPRASSYEQYF. The CDR3, as DNA: TGTGCCAGCAGCCCCCCCAGGGCAAGCTCCTACGAGCAGTACTTC.

This clonotype was counted between two and nine times. The V call is TRBV12-3 or TRBV12-4, the J call TRBJ2-3; 11 positions agree with TRBD2. The CDR3 is 17 amino acids. V shed 5 bases, J shed 2 bases, and the junction held 9 bases outside the gene matches. CDR3 in DNA: TGTGCCAGCAGTCCAATAGGACTAGCGGGCTACACAGATACGCAGTATTTT. It translates to CASSPIGLAGYTDTQYF.

The chain recombines TRBV13 with TRBJ2-2, with D perhaps TRBD1 (6 bases). Germline V gene lookup returns CDR1 PRHDT and CDR2 FYEKMQ (reference sequence). V shed 8 bases and J shed 0 bases, with 10 bases lying between them. The CDR3 has 14 residues. The CDR3 DNA sequence: TGTGCCAGCGGAGAGGGGGCGAACACCGGGGAGCTGTTTTTT. Protein: CASGEGANTGELFF.

The CDR3 nucleotides are TGCGCCAGCAGCCAAGCGGTCCGCGCAGATACGCAGTATTTT. Protein product: CASSQAVRADTQYF. This chain joins TRBV4-1 and TRBJ2-3, with D unresolved. This CDR3 region has 14 residues. The germline V and J ends were trimmed by 1 base and 4 bases, with 9 bases remaining between them. CDR1 is MGHRA, CDR2 YSYEKL, per germline.

This clonotype occurred once. V gene TRBV20-1 combines with J gene TRBJ2-3; no reliable D call. The CDR3 is 14 residues long. CDR1 and CDR2 (germline): DFQATT, SNEGSKA (reference sequence). V was trimmed by 5 bases and J by 1 base, leaving 13 bases between them. The CDR3 nucleotides are TGCAGTGCTGGTGGAAGAGTCGGCACAGATACGCAGTATTTT. It codes for CSAGGRVGTDTQYF.

The chain uses TRBV12-3 or TRBV12-4 and TRBJ2-1; 9 bases agree with TRBD1. J lost 0 bases, V lost 3 bases, and 0 bases had no gene match. The CDR3 sequence is 15 residues long. CDR3 coding DNA: TGTGCCAGCAGTTTGACAGGGGGCTCCTACAATGAGCAGTTCTTC. Translation gives CASSLTGGSYNEQFF.

The chain recombines TRBV13 with TRBJ2-1, with 7 bases lining up with TRBD1. There are 16 residues in the CDR3. Germline CDR1 is PRHDT and CDR2 is FYEKMQ (reference sequence). V lost 5 bases to trimming and J lost 4 bases; unmatched junction nucleotides: 11. The CDR3 coding sequence is TGTGCCAGCAGCCAAGAAGGGGGACAGACATACAATGAGCAGTTCTTC. It encodes CASSQEGGQTYNEQFF. The entire variable domain, with the rest obtained from reference TRBV13 and TRBJ2-1, is as follows: AAGVIQSPRHLIKEKRETATLKCYPIPRHDTVYWYQQGPGQDPQFLISFYEKMQSDKGSIPDRFSAQQFSDYHSELNMSSLELGDSALYFCASSQEGGQTYNEQFFGPGTRLTVL.

Notes on this clonotype: This sequence may be a read error, since a much larger clone differs from it by one base. The rearrangement links TRBV7-2 to TRBJ1-1; unclear D gene. This CDR3 contains 14 residues. Germline V gives CDR1 SGHTA, CDR2 FQGNSA. Trimming cost V 5 bases and J 0 bases, with 10 bases left between them. CDR3 DNA: TGTGCCAGCAGCGTCGGCATGCTGAACACTGAAGCTTTCTTT. Protein sequence: CASSVGMLNTEAFF.

This clonotype occurred once. This sequence joins TRBV3-1 and TRBJ2-7, with D perhaps matching TRBD2 (6 bases). The DNA end favors TRBJ2-5, so the J call may be wrong. The CDR3 spans 16 residues. The germline V gene has CDR1 LGHDT and CDR2 YNNKEL (reference sequence). The DNA for the CDR3 is TGTGCCAGCAGCCAAATGTCTTACGGGGGTAAAAAGACCCAGTACTTC. This encodes CASSQMSYGGKKTQYF.

The genes are TRBV6-1 and TRBJ1-5, with 8 bases identical to TRBD1. CDR1 is MNHNS, CDR2 SASEGT, per germline. Germline trimming cut 6 bases from V and 5 bases from J; bases unmatched to any gene: 3. The CDR3 covers 13 residues. CDR3 bases: TGTGCCAGCAGGACAGGGGTATATCAGCCCCAGCATTTT. Its translation is CASRTGVYQPQHF.

The V call is TRBV6-5, the J call TRBJ2-3, with 7 positions matching TRBD2. Germline loops: CDR1 MNHEY, CDR2 SVGAGI. The V gene end was trimmed by 0 bases and the J gene end by 2 bases; junction bases not matched to a gene: 8. CDR3 length equals 17 residues. This CDR3 is CASSYSKGLAATDTQYF. The DNA for the CDR3 is TGTGCCAGCAGTTACTCGAAAGGCCTAGCGGCCACAGATACGCAGTATTTT.

The rearrangement joins TRBV6-5 to TRBJ2-3, with 7 bases aligning to TRBD2. This CDR3 is built from 16 residues. J gave up 1 base and V 0 bases, and 4 bases lay outside the gene matches. Germline CDR1 is MNHEY and CDR2 is SVGAGI. The CDR3 is CASSYSTAGGTDTQYF. CDR3 DNA: TGTGCCAGCAGTTACTCCACGGCGGGAGGCACAGATACGCAGTATTTT.

CDR3 in DNA: TGTGCCAGCAATTTTGGTTACGGTGTCACAGATACGCAGTATTTT. Its translation is CASNFGYGVTDTQYF. This rearrangement joins TRBV27 to TRBJ2-3; D not certain. Trimming took 7 bases from V and 2 from J, leaving 16 bases between them. The V gene's germline CDR1 is MNHEY and CDR2 SMNVEV (reference sequence). CDR3 length equals 15 residues.

This chain joins TRBV28 and TRBJ2-5; the match to TRBD2 covers 8 bases. The J call is uncertain, as TRBJ2-7 better fits the DNA end. CDR1 and CDR2 from the germline V gene are MDHEN and SYDVKM. The CDR3 is made up of 14 amino acids. CDR3 amino acids: CASRPGLVPGEQYF. Written as DNA, the CDR3 is TGTGCCAGCAGACCGGGACTAGTACCCGGCGAGCAGTACTTC.

V is TRBV7-2 and J is TRBJ1-2; 9 bases match TRBD1. CDR3 size: 14 residues. After removal of 5 bases from V and 8 bases from J, the junction contained 9 bases not matched to a gene. Germline V gene sequence: CDR1 SGHTA, CDR2 FQGNSA. The CDR3 nucleotides read TGTGCCAGCAGCCCCGGGGGGACAGGGTACGGCTACACCTTC. As protein: CASSPGGTGYGYTF.

This clonotype was recorded once. V and J are TRBV7-9 and TRBJ2-2; D possibly corresponds to TRBD1 (5 bases). This CDR3 spans 16 amino acids. V dropped 4 bases and J dropped 1 base, with 13 bases sitting between them. CDR1 SEHNR and CDR2 FQNEAQ come from the germline V gene (reference sequence). CDR3 in amino acids: CASSSLNTGNTGELFF. The CDR3 DNA is TGTGCCAGCAGCTCCCTAAACACAGGGAACACCGGGGAGCTGTTTTTT.

The rearrangement links TRBV24-1 to TRBJ1-4; D unclear. V was shortened by 1 base and J by 8 bases, with 13 bases between the two germline ends. This CDR3 contains 15 residues. Per the germline V gene, CDR1 is KGHDR and CDR2 is SFDVKD. CDR3 residues: CATSDFADGEEKLFF. CDR3 coding DNA: TGTGCCACCAGTGATTTCGCGGACGGAGAAGAAAAACTGTTTTTT.

The V and J genes are TRBV3-1 and TRBJ2-7, with TRBD2 matching over 7 bases. Germline V gives CDR1 LGHDT, CDR2 YNNKEL (reference sequence). The CDR3 extends over 14 amino acids. V shed 2 bases, J shed 6 bases, and the junction held 7 bases outside the gene matches. Written as DNA, the CDR3 is TGTGCCAGCAGCCAACCTCTGGGAGGGCGCGAGCAGTACTTC. Its translation is CASSQPLGGREQYF.